This passage covers 10 T cell receptor beta chains from one sample sequenced in a study of blood T cell repertoires in COVID-19. Profiling relied on immunoSEQ multiplex PCR, and the TCRdb table lists in-frame clones only, not all of them. The data hold 310,000 or so clones, with nearly 90% observed a single time. The sample comprised PBMCs or T cells enriched from blood (not recorded which). The receptors stem from a woman between 18 and 29 years old with acute COVID-19.

This clone was observed once. CDR3 nucleotide sequence: TGCGCCAGCTCTAGCGGGACGGCTGAAGCTTTCTTT. The encoded protein is CASSSGTAEAFF. The chain employs TRBV10-1 and TRBJ1-1, with D tentatively TRBD1 (5 bases). Germline V lookup: CDR1 WNHNN, CDR2 SYGVQD (reference sequence). The CDR3 is 12 residues long. The V end was cut by 8 bases, the J end by 6 bases, with 13 bases between.

The chain recombines TRBV7-9 with TRBJ2-1, with TRBD1 matching over 9 bases. After removal of 6 bases from V and 10 bases from J, the junction contained 4 bases not matched to a gene. The CDR3 is made up of 12 amino acids. Germline V gene data show CDR1 as SEHNR and CDR2 as FQNEAQ (reference sequence). CDR3 amino acids: CASSYGQGEQFF. The CDR3, as DNA: TGTGCCAGCAGTTACGGACAGGGGGAGCAGTTCTTC.

The rearrangement uses TRBV2 and TRBJ1-2; 7 positions match TRBD1. With V trimmed by 6 bases and J by 4 bases, 8 bases remained unmatched. This CDR3 spans 14 amino acids. Germline assignment: CDR1 SNHLY and CDR2 FYNNEI. The CDR3 region has the DNA TGTGCCAGCAGAGGGGACAGCCGGTCCTATGGCTACACCTTC. This sequence encodes CASRGDSRSYGYTF.

The chain recombines TRBV6-4 with TRBJ2-1; 10 bases align to TRBD2. This CDR3 spans 12 amino acids. Germline V gene lookup returns CDR1 MRHNA and CDR2 SNTAGT. Trimming cost V 4 bases and J 9 bases; bases outside gene matches: 0. CDR3 region: CASSVAGGEQFF. The CDR3 DNA reads as TGTGCCAGCAGTGTAGCGGGAGGTGAGCAGTTCTTC.

This clone was counted a few times. The V gene is TRBV14, the J gene TRBJ1-1; D is possibly TRBD1 (5 bases). CDR1 and CDR2 (germline): SGHDN, FVKESK. V dropped 8 bases and J dropped 0 bases, with 10 bases sitting between them. The CDR3 extends over 13 amino acids. The chain's CDR3 is CASRGLMNTEAFF. The CDR3 DNA sequence: TGTGCCAGCCGGGGACTGATGAACACTGAAGCTTTCTTT.

The chain is built from TRBV28 and TRBJ2-1, with 11 nucleotides matching TRBD2. V shed 1 base, J shed 5 bases, and the junction held 7 bases outside the gene matches. CDR1 is MDHEN, CDR2 SYDVKM, per germline. This CDR3 has 17 amino acids. CDR3 nucleotide sequence: TGTGCCAGCAGTTTATTCGGGACTAGCGGACCAAACAATGAGCAGTTCTTC. As protein: CASSLFGTSGPNNEQFF.

The CDR3: CASSLPTGYAGYTF. The CDR3 DNA reads TGTGCCAGCAGTTTGCCGACAGGGTACGCTGGCTACACCTTC. The gene calls are TRBV28 and TRBJ1-2, with 7 positions matching TRBD1. V was clipped by 3 bases and J by 7 bases; unmatched bases: 8. In germline, CDR1 is MDHEN, CDR2 SYDVKM. The CDR3 extends over 14 amino acids.

There are a few counts of this clone. J is TRBJ1-1 and V is TRBV5-1, with 9 bases that match TRBD1. Germline values: CDR1 SGHRS, CDR2 YFSETQ. This CDR3 is built from 12 residues. Losses at the gene ends were 5 bases for V and 6 bases for J; bases not matched to a gene: 2. CDR3 DNA sequence: TGCGCCAGCAGGGGACAGGGCGCTGAAGCTTTCTTT. It codes for CASRGQGAEAFF.

This chain joins TRBV6-5 and TRBJ1-5; D possibly corresponds to TRBD1 (5 bases). The CDR3 contains 13 residues. Germline CDR1 reads MNHEY; CDR2 reads SVGAGI. V was trimmed by 3 bases and J by 6 bases, leaving 9 bases between them. The CDR3 spells CASSYGGGQPQHF. CDR3 sequence (DNA): TGTGCCAGCAGTTATGGCGGGGGTCAGCCCCAGCATTTT.

The chain carries TRBV30 and TRBJ2-7; no firm D call. V dropped 0 bases and J dropped 3 bases, with 3 bases sitting between them. The CDR3 extends over 11 amino acids. Germline V CDR1 and CDR2: GTSNPN, SVGIG (reference sequence). This chain's CDR3 is CAWSVYYEQYF. The CDR3 nucleotides read TGTGCCTGGAGTGTCTACTACGAGCAGTACTTC.